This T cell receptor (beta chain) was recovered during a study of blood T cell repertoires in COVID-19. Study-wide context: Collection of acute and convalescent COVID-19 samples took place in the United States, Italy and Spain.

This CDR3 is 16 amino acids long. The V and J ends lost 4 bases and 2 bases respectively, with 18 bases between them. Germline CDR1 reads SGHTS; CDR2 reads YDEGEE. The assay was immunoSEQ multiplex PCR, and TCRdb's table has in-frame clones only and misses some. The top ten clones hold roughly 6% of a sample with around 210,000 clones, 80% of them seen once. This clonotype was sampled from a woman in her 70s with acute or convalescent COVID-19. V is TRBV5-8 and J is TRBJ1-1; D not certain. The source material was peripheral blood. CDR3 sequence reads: CASSQPWGGANTEAFF. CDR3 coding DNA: TGTGCCAGCAGCCAACCTTGGGGAGGTGCAAACACTGAAGCTTTCTTT.